The table lists the clone carrying this T cell receptor beta chain with many counts. Its target is unknown. This entry is derived from a study of beta chain features in type 1 diabetes. Every participating donor gave one draw, a heparinised blood sample averaging around 120 mL. Sorted populations all had greater than 95% purity. Study findings and constraints: Possible PCR preference for shorter templates applied equally to patients and controls. Naive, central memory and Treg TCRB repertoires appeared more alike in patients than in healthy donors.

The investigators reverse transcribed all of the isolated RNA, so they sequenced expressed TCRB transcripts. Measured with immunoSEQ multiplex PCR; TCRdb has only the in-frame clones, and not every one. The sample has about 230,000 clones, over 8.5% seen once; the top ten hold approximately 0.035%. This sequence originates from a woman younger than 30 in good health. Sequenced input: naive CD4+ T cells from blood.

The CDR3 DNA is TGTGCCTGGGAGTCGGCAGATACGCAGTATTTT. Its protein product is CAWESADTQYF. V and J are TRBV30 and TRBJ2-3; D gene uncertain. CDR3 length: 11 residues. Trimming took 5 bases from V and 4 from J, leaving 7 bases between them. Germline assignment: CDR1 GTSNPN and CDR2 SVGIG (reference sequence).